Following are 9 T cell receptor beta chains from one sample sequenced in a study of blood T cells in healthy people across ages. Then a second PCR, running about 6 to 12 cycles, was carried out with a sample-barcoded 5' primer and a J-beta primer mix. MiXCR was run by TCRdb on the 5' RACE reads, yielding one entry per CDR3 protein. The sample holds roughly 800,000 distinct CDR3 sequences, more than 45% seen once. Sequencing was performed on blood. Receptor source: a man aged 30-40 years in good health.

This clonotype was picked up a small number of times. The chain uses TRBV28 and TRBJ2-7, with D possibly being TRBD2 (6 bases). Between the trimmed V and J ends, which lost 11 bases and 6 bases, there was a span of 20 bases. CDR1 and CDR2 (germline): MDHEN, SYDVKM. The length of the CDR3 is 13 residues. The CDR3 nucleotides are TGTGCCTCTGGGACTCCCGGCATCTGCGAGCAGTACTTC. Its protein product is CASGTPGICEQYF.

The chain combines TRBV29-1 with TRBJ2-1; 8 bases are shared with TRBD2. Germline V gene sequence: CDR1 SQVTM, CDR2 ANQGSEA. The CDR3 has 12 amino acids. J gave up 8 bases and V 6 bases, and 6 bases lay outside the gene matches. The DNA for the CDR3 is TGCAGCGTAGCGGGAGTTAGCGATGAGCAGTTCTTC. It codes for CSVAGVSDEQFF.

The chain combines TRBV27 with TRBJ2-1, with 8 bases that match TRBD2. Unmatched junction bases numbered 8, after V lost 5 bases and J lost 8 bases. In germline, CDR1 is MNHEY, CDR2 SMNVEV (reference sequence). This CDR3 region has 14 residues. This CDR3 is CASSGPGLEDEQFF. CDR3 nucleotide sequence: TGTGCCAGCAGTGGGCCGGGACTAGAGGATGAGCAGTTCTTC.

V is TRBV6-6 and J is TRBJ1-2; D may be TRBD1 (6 bases). This CDR3 is built from 14 residues. The V end lost 5 bases, the J end lost 6 bases, and 16 bases lay between the germline ends. Germline CDR1 is MNHNY and CDR2 is SVGAGI (reference sequence). The CDR3 coding sequence is TGTGCCAGCAGTCCCACCCCAGGGGAGCATGGCTACACCTTC. Its protein is CASSPTPGEHGYTF.

The genes are TRBV4-2 and TRBJ2-3; tentatively, D is TRBD2 (7 bases). Germline V lookup: CDR1 LGHNA, CDR2 YNFKEQ. Trimming removed 2 bases from V and 0 bases from J, with 15 bases in between. The CDR3 extends over 17 amino acids. This chain's CDR3 is CASSQSSGGSSTDTQYF. CDR3 in DNA: TGTGCCAGCAGCCAATCTTCGGGGGGCAGTAGCACAGATACGCAGTATTTT.

The table lists this clonotype with many counts. The chain joins TRBV9 to TRBJ2-1, with TRBD2 as a possible D gene (6 bases). The CDR3 spans 18 residues. V was trimmed by 2 bases and J by 1 base, leaving 19 bases between them. Germline V gives CDR1 SGDLS, CDR2 YYNGEE. The CDR3 here is CASSVGWARDSSYNEQFF. In DNA, the CDR3 is TGTGCCAGCAGCGTTGGGTGGGCCCGGGACTCGTCCTACAATGAGCAGTTCTTC.

This chain uses TRBV28 with TRBJ2-5; D uncertain. This CDR3 spans 12 amino acids. Germline loops: CDR1 MDHEN, CDR2 SYDVKM. V was clipped by 7 bases and J by 7 bases, with 13 bases between them. The CDR3 protein is CASTRSKGTQYF. The CDR3 DNA reads as TGTGCCAGCACTCGGAGCAAAGGGACCCAGTACTTC.

This chain links TRBV20-1 with TRBJ1-2, with no clear D. Germline loops: CDR1 DFQATT, CDR2 SNEGSKA (reference sequence). The CDR3 has 11 amino acids. V was cut by 6 bases and J by 5 bases, with 10 bases left in between. CDR3 nucleotide sequence: TGCAGTGCCTTGGGGAGTTATGGCTACACCTTC. Its translation is CSALGSYGYTF.

In this sample, this clonotype turned up a few times. This chain links TRBV7-9 with TRBJ2-5; 7 nucleotides align to TRBD1. This CDR3 spans 10 amino acids. Germline-derived CDR1 and CDR2 are SEHNR and FQNEAQ (reference sequence). The V segment lost 8 bases and the J segment 11 bases; nucleotides outside the gene matches: 5. The CDR3 loop is CASGTGEQYF. The CDR3 nucleotides read TGTGCCAGCGGTACAGGGGAGCAGTACTTC.